This T cell receptor (beta chain) was documented in a study of cytomegalovirus exposure and HLA in healthy donors. Study results and caveats: With further analysis later on, most CMV-associated TCR beta chains appeared HLA-restricted. 164 TCR beta chains were listed as cytomegalovirus-associated. The productive fraction for most TCR beta V segments was about 87% or about 30% in an earlier analysis.

In this sample, this clone turned up once. Its antigen remains unidentified. In the PCR, 60 Vbeta and 13 Jbeta primers were used. The assay was immunoSEQ multiplex PCR, and TCRdb's table has in-frame clones only and misses some. There are around 180,000 clones in the sample; 85% occur only once, and 1% lies in the top ten. Germline assignment: CDR1 SGHRS and CDR2 YFSETQ. The CDR3 is made up of 16 amino acids. The V and J ends lost 4 bases and 4 bases, in that order; junction bases with no gene match: 7. Sequenced sample: PBMCs. The rearrangement uses TRBV5-1 and TRBJ2-3; 12 bases map to TRBD2. The sequence was obtained from a boy between 2 and 15 years old in good health and CMV-seronegative. In nucleotides, the CDR3 is TGCGCCAGCAGCCCGGGACTAGCGGGCCCCGCAGATACGCAGTATTTT. Its protein is CASSPGLAGPADTQYF.